What follows describes a single TCR beta chain. The method was immunoSEQ multiplex PCR; TCRdb's version includes in-frame clones alone and lacks a portion of them. Among 80,000 to 100,000 clones listed, approximately 86% were seen once. Per the germline V gene, CDR1 is MNHEY and CDR2 is SMNVEV (reference sequence). The CDR3 has 13 residues. V lost 2 bases and J lost 5, with 6 bases in between. The sample originates from a study of blood T cell repertoires in COVID-19. The sample was peripheral blood. The rearrangement uses TRBV27 and TRBJ1-4; D not resolved. The TCR originated in an elderly woman with acute or convalescent COVID-19. This chain's CDR3 is CASSLVRNEKLFF. CDR3 nucleotides: TGTGCCAGCAGTTTAGTGAGGAATGAAAAACTGTTTTTT.